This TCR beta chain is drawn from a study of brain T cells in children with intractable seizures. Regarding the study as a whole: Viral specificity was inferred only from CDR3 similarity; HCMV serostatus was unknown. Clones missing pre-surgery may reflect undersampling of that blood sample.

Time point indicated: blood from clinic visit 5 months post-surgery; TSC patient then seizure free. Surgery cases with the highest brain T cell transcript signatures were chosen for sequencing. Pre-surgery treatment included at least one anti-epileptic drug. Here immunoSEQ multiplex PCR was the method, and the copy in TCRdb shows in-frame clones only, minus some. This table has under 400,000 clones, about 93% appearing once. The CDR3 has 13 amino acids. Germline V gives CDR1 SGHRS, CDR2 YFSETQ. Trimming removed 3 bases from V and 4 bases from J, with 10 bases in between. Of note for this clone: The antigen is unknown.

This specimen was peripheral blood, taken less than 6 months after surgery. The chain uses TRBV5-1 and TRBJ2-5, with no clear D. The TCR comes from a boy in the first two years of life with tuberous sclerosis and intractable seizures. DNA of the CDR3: TGCGCCAGCAGCTCAGACTTCGTAGAGACCCAGTACTTC. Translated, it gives CASSSDFVETQYF.